A single sample gave rise to the 7 T cell receptor beta chains below, sequenced in a study of T cell changes during pregnancy in multiple sclerosis. TCRdb keeps only in-frame clones here, not all; method: immunoSEQ multiplex PCR. The sample holds around 40,000 clones; 91% are singletons and the top ten take 0.46%. The sequencing used CD4+ T cells from peripheral blood mononuclear cells, collected in the third trimester of pregnancy. The receptors here all came from a female donor in good health, enrolled as a control in a pregnancy study.

The rearrangement links TRBV2 to TRBJ2-1, with D perhaps matching TRBD1 (5 bases). The CDR3 spans 14 residues. Between the trimmed V and J ends, which lost 7 bases and 12 bases, there was a span of 22 bases. Germline V gene data show CDR1 as SNHLY and CDR2 as FYNNEI. As DNA, the CDR3 is TGTGCCAGCAAAAGACAGAATGGTTTATGGGGGCAGTTCTTC. As protein: CASKRQNGLWGQFF.

In nucleotides, the CDR3 is TGTGCCTGGAGTGTGGGACAGGGAGGGAATGGCTACACCTTC. This sequence encodes CAWSVGQGGNGYTF. V and J are TRBV30 and TRBJ1-2, with 9 positions matching TRBD1. The CDR3 loop spans 14 amino acids. With V trimmed by 0 bases and J by 6 bases, 5 bases remained unmatched. Germline lookup yields CDR1 GTSNPN and CDR2 SVGIG (reference sequence). Drawing the rest from reference TRBV30 and TRBJ1-2, the complete variable domain is SQTIHQWPATLVQPVGSPLSLECTVEGTSNPNLYWYRQAAGRGLQLLFYSVGIGQISSEVPQNLSASRPQDRQFILSSKKLLLSDSGFYLCAWSVGQGGNGYTFGSGTRLTVV.

The chain recombines TRBV28 with TRBJ2-1; perhaps TRBD2 as D (7 bases). The CDR3 totals 15 residues. V dropped 3 bases and J dropped 4 bases, with 13 bases sitting between them. CDR1 MDHEN and CDR2 SYDVKM come from the germline V gene. As DNA, the CDR3 is TGTGCCAGCAGTTTGTCGGGGAGGGGGTACAATGAGCAGTTCTTC. This codes for CASSLSGRGYNEQFF.

The chain recombines TRBV9 with TRBJ1-4, with no clear D. V was clipped by 4 bases and J by 6 bases, with 16 bases between them. The CDR3 covers 15 residues. CDR1 SGDLS and CDR2 YYNGEE come from the germline V gene. Here the CDR3 DNA reads TGTGCCAGCAGCCCCCGCGTTTTTGAGGATGAAAAACTGTTTTTT. This translates into CASSPRVFEDEKLFF.

This chain uses TRBV2 with TRBJ1-3, with D maybe TRBD1 (5 bases). V was trimmed by 5 bases and J by 0 bases, leaving 8 bases between them. Per germline, CDR1 SNHLY and CDR2 FYNNEI. CDR3 length equals 14 residues. This CDR3 is CASSSTVSGNTIYF. CDR3 nucleotides: TGTGCCAGCAGTTCGACAGTCTCTGGAAACACCATATATTTT.

This sequence joins TRBV7-8 and TRBJ2-5; D uncertain. CDR3 length: 14 amino acids. The germline V gene has CDR1 SGHVS and CDR2 FQNEAQ. V was trimmed by 0 bases and J by 6 bases, leaving 11 bases between them. The CDR3: CASSLALVIKTQYF. The DNA for the CDR3 is TGTGCCAGCAGCTTAGCGCTAGTTATAAAGACCCAGTACTTC.

This chain joins TRBV7-3 and TRBJ2-2, with D maybe TRBD1 (7 bases). Germline lookup yields CDR1 SGHTA and CDR2 FQGTGA. Trimming took off 4 bases at V and 7 bases at J, with 16 bases between the two ends. The length of the CDR3 is 15 residues. This CDR3 reads CASSSSRGAVGELFF. Written as DNA, the CDR3 is TGTGCCAGCAGCTCGAGCAGGGGGGCGGTCGGGGAGCTGTTTTTT.